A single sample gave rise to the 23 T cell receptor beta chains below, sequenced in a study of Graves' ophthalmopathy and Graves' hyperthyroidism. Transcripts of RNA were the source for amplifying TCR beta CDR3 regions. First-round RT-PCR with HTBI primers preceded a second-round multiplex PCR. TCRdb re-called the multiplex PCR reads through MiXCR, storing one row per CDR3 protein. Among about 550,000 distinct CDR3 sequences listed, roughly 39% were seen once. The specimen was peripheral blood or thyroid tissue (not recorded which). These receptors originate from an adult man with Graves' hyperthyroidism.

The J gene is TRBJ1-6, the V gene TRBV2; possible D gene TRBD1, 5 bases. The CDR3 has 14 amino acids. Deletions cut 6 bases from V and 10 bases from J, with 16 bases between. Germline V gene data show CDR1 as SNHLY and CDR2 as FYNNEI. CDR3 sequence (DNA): TGTGCCAGCAGGGGTAGCGGGGGAAGGTCACCCCTCCACTTT. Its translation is CASRGSGGRSPLHF.

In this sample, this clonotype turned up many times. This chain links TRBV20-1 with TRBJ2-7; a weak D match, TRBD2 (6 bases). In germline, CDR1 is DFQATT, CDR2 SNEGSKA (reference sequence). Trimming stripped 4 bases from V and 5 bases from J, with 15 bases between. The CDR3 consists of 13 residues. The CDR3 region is CSATPGASNEQYF. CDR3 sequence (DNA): TGCAGTGCTACACCGGGAGCGAGTAACGAGCAGTACTTC.

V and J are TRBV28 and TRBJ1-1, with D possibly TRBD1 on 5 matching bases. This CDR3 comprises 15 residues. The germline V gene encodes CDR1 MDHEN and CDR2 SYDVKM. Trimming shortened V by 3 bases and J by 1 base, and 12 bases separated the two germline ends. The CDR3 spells CASSFPAGRNTEAFF. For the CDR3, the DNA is TGTGCCAGCAGTTTTCCGGCAGGGCGGAACACTGAAGCTTTCTTT.

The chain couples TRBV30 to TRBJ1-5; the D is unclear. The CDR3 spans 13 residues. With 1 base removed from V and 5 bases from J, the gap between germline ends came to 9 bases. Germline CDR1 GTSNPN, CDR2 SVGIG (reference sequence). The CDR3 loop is CAWSEEGYQPQHF. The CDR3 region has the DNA TGTGCCTGGAGTGAGGAAGGGTATCAGCCCCAGCATTTT.

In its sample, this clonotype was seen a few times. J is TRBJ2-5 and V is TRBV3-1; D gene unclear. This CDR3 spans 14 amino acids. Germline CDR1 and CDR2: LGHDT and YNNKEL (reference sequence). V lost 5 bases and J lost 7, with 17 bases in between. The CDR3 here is CASSWGSTETTQYF. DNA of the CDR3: TGTGCCAGCAGCTGGGGATCGACGGAAACGACCCAGTACTTC.

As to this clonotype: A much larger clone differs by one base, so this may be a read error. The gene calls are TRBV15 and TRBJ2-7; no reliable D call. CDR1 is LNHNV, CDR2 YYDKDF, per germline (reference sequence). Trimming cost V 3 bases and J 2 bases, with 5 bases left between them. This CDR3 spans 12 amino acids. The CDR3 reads CATSSPTYEQYF. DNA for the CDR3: TGTGCCACCAGCAGTCCTACCTACGAGCAGTACTTC.

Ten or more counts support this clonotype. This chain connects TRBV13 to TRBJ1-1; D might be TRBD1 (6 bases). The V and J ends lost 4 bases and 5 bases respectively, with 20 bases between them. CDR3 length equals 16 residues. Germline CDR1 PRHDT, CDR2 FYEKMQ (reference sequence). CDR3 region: CASSSERTEGRTEAFF. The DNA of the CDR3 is TGTGCCAGCAGCTCAGAACGGACAGAAGGCCGGACTGAAGCTTTCTTT. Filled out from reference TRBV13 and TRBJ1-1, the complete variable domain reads AAGVIQSPRHLIKEKRETATLKCYPIPRHDTVYWYQQGPGQDPQFLISFYEKMQSDKGSIPDRFSAQQFSDYHSELNMSSLELGDSALYFCASSSERTEGRTEAFFGQGTRLTVV.

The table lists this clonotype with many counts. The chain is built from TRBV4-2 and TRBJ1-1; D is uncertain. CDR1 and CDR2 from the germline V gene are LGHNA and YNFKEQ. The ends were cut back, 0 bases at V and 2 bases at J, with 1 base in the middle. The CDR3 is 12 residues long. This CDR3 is CASSQDNTEAFF. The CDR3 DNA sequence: TGTGCCAGCAGCCAAGATAACACTGAAGCTTTCTTT.

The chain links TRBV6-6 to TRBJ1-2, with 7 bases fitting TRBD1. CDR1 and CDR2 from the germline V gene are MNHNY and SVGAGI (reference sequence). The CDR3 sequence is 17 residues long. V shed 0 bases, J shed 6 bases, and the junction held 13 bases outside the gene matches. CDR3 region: CASSYSVQGEIYDGYTF. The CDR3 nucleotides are TGTGCCAGCAGTTACTCTGTGCAGGGGGAAATATACGATGGCTACACCTTC.

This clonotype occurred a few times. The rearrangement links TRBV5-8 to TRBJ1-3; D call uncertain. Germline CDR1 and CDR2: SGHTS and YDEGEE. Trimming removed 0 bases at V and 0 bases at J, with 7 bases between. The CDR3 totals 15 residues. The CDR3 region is CASSLEGNSGNTIYF. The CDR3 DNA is TGTGCCAGCAGCTTGGAGGGCAACTCTGGAAACACCATATATTTT.

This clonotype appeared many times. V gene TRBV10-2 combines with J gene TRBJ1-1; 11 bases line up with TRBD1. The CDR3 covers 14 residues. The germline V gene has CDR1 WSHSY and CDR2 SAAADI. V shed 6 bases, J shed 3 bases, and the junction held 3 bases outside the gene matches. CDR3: CASSRGQGDTEAFF. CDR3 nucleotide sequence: TGCGCCAGCAGCAGGGGACAGGGGGACACTGAAGCTTTCTTT.

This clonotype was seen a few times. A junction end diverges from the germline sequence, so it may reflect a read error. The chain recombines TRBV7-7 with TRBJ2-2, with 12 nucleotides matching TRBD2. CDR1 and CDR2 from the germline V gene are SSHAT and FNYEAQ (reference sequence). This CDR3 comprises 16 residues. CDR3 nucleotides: TGTGCTAGCAGCTTACTAGCGGGGGGTGAAGGCGGGGAGCTGTTTTTT. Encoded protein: CASSLLAGGEGGELFF.

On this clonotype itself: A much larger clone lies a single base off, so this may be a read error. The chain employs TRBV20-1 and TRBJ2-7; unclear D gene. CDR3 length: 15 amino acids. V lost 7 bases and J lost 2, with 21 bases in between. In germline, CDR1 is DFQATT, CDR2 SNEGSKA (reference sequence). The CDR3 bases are TGCAGTGTCTGTCCTGGCGGAGCATTTGCCTACGAGCAGTACTTC. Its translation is CSVCPGGAFAYEQYF.

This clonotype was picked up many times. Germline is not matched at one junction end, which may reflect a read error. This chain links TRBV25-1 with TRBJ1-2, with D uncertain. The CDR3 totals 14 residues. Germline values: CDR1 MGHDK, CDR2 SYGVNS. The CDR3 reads CASSEPESPYRYTF. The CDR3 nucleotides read TGTGCCAGCAGTGAACCGGAATCCCCCTATCGCTACACCTTC.

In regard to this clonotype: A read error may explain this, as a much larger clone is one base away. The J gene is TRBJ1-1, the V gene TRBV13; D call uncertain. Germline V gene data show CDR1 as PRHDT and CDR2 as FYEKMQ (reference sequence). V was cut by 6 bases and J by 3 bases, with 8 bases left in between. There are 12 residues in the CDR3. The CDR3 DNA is TGTGCCAGCAGGCAGGAGGACACTGAAGCTTTCTTT. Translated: CASRQEDTEAFF.

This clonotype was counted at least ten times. CDR3: CASSLATTGLGSGANVLTF. In DNA, the CDR3 is TGCGCCAGCAGCTTGGCCACTACAGGTCTGGGCTCTGGGGCCAACGTCCTGACTTTC. V is TRBV5-1 and J is TRBJ2-6, with a weak D call TRBD1 (5 bases). CDR1 and CDR2 (germline): SGHRS, YFSETQ. This CDR3 comprises 19 residues. Deletions cut 0 bases from V and 0 bases from J, with 16 bases between.

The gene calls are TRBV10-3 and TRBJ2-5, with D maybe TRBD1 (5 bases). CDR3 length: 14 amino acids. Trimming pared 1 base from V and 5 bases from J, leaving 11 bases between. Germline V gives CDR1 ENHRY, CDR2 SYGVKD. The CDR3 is CAISEFIGDETQYF. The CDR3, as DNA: TGTGCCATCAGTGAGTTCATAGGGGATGAGACCCAGTACTTC.

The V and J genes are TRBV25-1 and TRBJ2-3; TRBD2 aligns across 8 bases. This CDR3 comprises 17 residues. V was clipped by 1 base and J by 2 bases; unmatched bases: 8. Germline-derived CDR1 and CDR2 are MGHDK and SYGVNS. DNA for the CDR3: TGTGCCAGCAGTGAATTGAGGGTAGCGGGGCTCACAGATACGCAGTATTTT. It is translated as CASSELRVAGLTDTQYF.

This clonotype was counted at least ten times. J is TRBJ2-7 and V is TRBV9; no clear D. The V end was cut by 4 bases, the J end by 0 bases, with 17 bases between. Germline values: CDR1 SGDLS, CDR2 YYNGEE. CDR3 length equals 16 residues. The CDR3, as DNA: TGTGCCAGCAGCCCCGCCGGCGCCGTAAGCTCCTACGAGCAGTACTTC. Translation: CASSPAGAVSSYEQYF.

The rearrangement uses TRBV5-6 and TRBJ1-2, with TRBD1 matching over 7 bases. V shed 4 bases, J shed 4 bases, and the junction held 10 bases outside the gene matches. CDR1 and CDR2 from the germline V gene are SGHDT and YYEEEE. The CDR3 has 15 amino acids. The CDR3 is CASSEVNRGGYGYTF. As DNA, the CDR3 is TGTGCCAGCAGCGAAGTCAACAGGGGCGGCTATGGCTACACCTTC.

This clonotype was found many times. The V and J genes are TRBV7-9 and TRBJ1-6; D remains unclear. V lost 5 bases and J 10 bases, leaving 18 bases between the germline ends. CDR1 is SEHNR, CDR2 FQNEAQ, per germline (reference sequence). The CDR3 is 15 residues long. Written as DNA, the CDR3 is TGTGCCAGCAGCCAAGACCGGGGAAATCGCTCACCCCTCCACTTT. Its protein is CASSQDRGNRSPLHF. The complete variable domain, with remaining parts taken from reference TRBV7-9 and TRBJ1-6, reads DTGVSQNPRHKITKRGQNVTFRCDPISEHNRLYWYRQTLGQGPEFLTYFQNEAQLEKSRLLSDRFSAERPKGSFSTLEIQRTEQGDSAMYLCASSQDRGNRSPLHFGNGTRLTVT.

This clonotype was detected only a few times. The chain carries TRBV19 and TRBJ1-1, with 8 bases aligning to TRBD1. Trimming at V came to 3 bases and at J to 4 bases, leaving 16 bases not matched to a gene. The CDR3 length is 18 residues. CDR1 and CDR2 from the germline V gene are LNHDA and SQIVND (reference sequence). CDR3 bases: TGTGCCAGTAGTATCTCTCGGACAGGGCTACTCCGGAGCACTGAAGCTTTCTTT. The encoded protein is CASSISRTGLLRSTEAFF.

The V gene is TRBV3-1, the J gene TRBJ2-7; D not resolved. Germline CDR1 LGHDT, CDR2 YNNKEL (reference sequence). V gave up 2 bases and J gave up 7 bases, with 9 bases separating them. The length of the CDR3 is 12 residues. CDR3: CASSQTAGEQYF. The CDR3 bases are TGTGCCAGCAGCCAAACGGCCGGGGAGCAGTACTTC.